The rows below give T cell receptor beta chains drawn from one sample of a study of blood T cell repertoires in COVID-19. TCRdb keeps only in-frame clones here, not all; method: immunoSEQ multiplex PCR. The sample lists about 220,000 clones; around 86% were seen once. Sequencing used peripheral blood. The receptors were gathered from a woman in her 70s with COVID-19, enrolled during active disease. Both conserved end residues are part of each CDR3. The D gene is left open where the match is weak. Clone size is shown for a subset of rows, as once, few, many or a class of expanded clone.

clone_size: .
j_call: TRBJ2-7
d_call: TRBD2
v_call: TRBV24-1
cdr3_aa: CATSDASGRPYEQYF
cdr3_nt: TGTGCCACCAGTGACGCTAGCGGGAGACCCTACGAGCAGTACTTC

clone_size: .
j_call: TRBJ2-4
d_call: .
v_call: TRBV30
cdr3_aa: CAWVEAGAKNIQYF
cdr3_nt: TGTGCCTGGGTAGAAGCGGGAGCCAAAAACATTCAGTACTTC

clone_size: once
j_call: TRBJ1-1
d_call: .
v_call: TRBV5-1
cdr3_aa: CASSSGQNTEAFF
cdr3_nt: TGCGCCAGCAGCTCGGGACAGAACACTGAAGCTTTCTTT

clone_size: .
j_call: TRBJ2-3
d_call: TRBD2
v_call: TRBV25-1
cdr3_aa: CASSDTWLAGVSDTQYF
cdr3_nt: TGTGCCAGCAGTGACACCTGGCTAGCGGGAGTTTCGGATACGCAGTATTTT

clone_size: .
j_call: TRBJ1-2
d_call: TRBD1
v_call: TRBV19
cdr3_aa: CASGTGGNYGYTF
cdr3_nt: TGTGCCAGTGGGACAGGGGGAAACTATGGCTACACCTTC

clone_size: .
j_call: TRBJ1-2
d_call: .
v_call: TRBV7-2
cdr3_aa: CASSFSQVDYGYTF
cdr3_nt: TGTGCCAGCAGCTTTTCCCAGGTCGACTATGGCTACACCTTC

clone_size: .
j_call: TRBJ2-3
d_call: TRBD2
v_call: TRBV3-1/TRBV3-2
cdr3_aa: CASSPRLATDTQYF
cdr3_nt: TGTGCCAGCAGCCCCAGACTAGCGACAGATACGCAGTATTTT

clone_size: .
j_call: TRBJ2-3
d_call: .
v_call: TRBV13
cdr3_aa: CASSLRSGSTDTQYF
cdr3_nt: TGTGCCAGCAGCTTACGCAGCGGGAGCACAGATACGCAGTATTTT

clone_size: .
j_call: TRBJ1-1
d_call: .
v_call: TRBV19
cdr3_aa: CASSNGGKAFF
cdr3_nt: TGTGCCAGTAGTAACGGGGGAAAAGCTTTCTTT

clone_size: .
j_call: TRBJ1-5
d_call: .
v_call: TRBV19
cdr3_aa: CASSPRTGNNQPQHF
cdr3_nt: TGTGCCAGTAGTCCCCGGACGGGAAACAATCAGCCCCAGCATTTT

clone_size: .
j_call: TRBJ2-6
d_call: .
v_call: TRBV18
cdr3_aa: CASSVISQGGTGANVLTF
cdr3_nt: TGTGCCAGCTCAGTCATCTCCCAAGGGGGTACTGGGGCCAACGTCCTGACTTTC

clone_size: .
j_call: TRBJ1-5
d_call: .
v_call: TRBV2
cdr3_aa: CASNRVPGNQPQHF
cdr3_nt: TGTGCCAGCAACCGGGTCCCGGGGAATCAGCCCCAGCATTTT

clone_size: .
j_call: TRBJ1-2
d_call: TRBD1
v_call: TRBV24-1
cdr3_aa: CATSGNRGLYGYTF
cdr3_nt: TGTGCCACCAGTGGGAACAGGGGACTCTATGGCTACACCTTC

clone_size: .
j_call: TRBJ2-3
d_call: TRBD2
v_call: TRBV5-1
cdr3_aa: CASSSGRGSTDTQYF
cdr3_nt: TGCGCCAGCAGTTCAGGGAGGGGCAGCACAGATACGCAGTATTTT

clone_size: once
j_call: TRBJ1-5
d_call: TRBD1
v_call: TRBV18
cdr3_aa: CASSRTGDFQPQHF
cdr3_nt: TGTGCCAGCTCACGGACAGGGGATTTCCAGCCCCAGCATTTT

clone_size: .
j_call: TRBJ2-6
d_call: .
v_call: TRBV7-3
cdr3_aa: CASSLGGAMGANVLTF
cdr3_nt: TGTGCCAGCAGCTTAGGTGGGGCCATGGGGGCCAACGTCCTGACTTTC

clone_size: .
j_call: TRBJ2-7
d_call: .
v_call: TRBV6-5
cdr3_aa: CASSGGGPSYEQYF
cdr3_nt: TGTGCCAGCAGCGGAGGAGGACCCTCCTACGAGCAGTACTTC

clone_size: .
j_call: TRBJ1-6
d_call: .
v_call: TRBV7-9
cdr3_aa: CASSLYSPPNSPLHF
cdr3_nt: TGTGCCAGCAGCTTATACTCTCCTCCGAATTCACCCCTCCACTTT

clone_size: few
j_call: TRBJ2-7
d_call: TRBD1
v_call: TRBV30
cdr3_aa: CASSLVDRATYEQYF
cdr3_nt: TGTGCTTCCTCGCTCGTGGACAGGGCAACCTACGAGCAGTACTTC

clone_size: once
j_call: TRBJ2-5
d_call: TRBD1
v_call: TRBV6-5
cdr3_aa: CASSSDRGGTQYF
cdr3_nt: TGTGCCAGCAGTTCAGACAGGGGGGGGACCCAGTACTTC

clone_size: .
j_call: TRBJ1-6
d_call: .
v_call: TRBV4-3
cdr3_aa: CASRQDGYSPLHF
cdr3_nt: TGCGCCAGCCGACAAGACGGGTATTCACCCCTCCACTTT

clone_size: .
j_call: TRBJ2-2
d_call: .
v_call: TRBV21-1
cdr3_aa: CASSTCWTGGLYTGELFF
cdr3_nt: TGTGCCAGCAGCACGTGTTGGACAGGGGGCTTGTACACCGGGGAGCTGTTTTTT

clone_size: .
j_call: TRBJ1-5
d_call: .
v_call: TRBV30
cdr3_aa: CAWRGTGYGNQPQHF
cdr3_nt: TGTGCCTGGAGAGGAACAGGATATGGCAATCAGCCCCAGCATTTT

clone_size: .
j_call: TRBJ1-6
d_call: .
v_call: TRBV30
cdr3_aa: CAWSVGAGEPYNSPLHF
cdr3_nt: TGTGCCTGGAGTGTAGGAGCAGGGGAGCCCTATAATTCACCCCTCCACTTT

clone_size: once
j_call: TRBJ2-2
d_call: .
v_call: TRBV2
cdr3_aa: CASSSTAGANTGELFF
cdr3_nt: TGTGCCAGCAGTTCAACGGCGGGTGCGAACACCGGGGAGCTGTTTTTT

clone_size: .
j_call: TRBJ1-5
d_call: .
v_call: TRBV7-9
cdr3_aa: CASSTGRGGQPQHF
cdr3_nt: TGTGCCAGCAGCACCGGAAGAGGGGGTCAGCCCCAGCATTTT

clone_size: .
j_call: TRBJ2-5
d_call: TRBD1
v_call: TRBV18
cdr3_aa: CASSPPGQKETQYF
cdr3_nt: TGTGCCAGCTCACCACCGGGACAGAAAGAGACCCAGTACTTC

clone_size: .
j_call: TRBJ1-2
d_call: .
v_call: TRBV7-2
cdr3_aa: CASSLLLGTRYGYTF
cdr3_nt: TGTGCCAGCAGCTTGCTACTCGGGACAAGATATGGCTACACCTTC

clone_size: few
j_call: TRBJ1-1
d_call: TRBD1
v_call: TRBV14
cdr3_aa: CASSGRGRNTEAFF
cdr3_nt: TGTGCCAGCAGCGGCAGGGGGAGGAACACTGAAGCTTTCTTT

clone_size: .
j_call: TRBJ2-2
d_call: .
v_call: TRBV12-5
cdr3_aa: CASGLVIGGNTGELFF
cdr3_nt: TGTGCTAGTGGTTTGGTAATCGGGGGGAACACCGGGGAGCTGTTTTTT

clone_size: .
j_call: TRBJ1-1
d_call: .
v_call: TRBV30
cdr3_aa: CAREGPGAGGEAFF
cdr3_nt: TGTGCTCGGGAGGGCCCAGGCGCAGGTGGGGAAGCTTTCTTT

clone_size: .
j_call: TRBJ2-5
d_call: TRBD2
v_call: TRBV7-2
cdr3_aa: CASSLAVSGGPGETQYF
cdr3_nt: TGTGCCAGCAGCTTAGCTGTGTCGGGAGGGCCTGGGGAGACCCAGTACTTC

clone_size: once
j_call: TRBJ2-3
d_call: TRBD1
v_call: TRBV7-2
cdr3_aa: CASSLGPGGWGTQYF
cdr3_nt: TGTGCCAGCAGCCTCGGGCCAGGGGGCTGGGGTACGCAGTATTTT

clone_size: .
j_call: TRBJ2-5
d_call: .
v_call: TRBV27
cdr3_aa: CASSLGHSQETQYF
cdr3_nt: TGTGCCAGCAGTTTAGGACATTCTCAAGAGACCCAGTACTTC

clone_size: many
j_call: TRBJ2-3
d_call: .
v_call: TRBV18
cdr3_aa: CASSPSVLTDTQYF
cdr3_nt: TGTGCCAGCTCGCCCTCGGTTTTAACAGATACGCAGTATTTT

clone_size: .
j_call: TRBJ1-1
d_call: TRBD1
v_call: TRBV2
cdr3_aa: CASSRDRADTEAFF
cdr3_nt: TGTGCCAGCAGTCGTGACAGGGCGGACACTGAAGCTTTCTTT

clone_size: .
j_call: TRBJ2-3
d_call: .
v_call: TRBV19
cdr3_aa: CASSLLGRTSTDTQYF
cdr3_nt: TGTGCCAGTAGTTTGTTGGGGCGAACTAGCACAGATACGCAGTATTTT

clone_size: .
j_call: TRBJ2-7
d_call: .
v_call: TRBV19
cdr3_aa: CASSRRAERRREQYF
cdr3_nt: TGTGCCAGTAGCCGCAGAGCGGAGCGGAGGAGGGAGCAGTACTTC

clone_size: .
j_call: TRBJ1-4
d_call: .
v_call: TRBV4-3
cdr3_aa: CASSQDVTGVEKLFF
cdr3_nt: TGCGCCAGCAGCCAAGATGTGACAGGTGTAGAAAAACTGTTTTTT

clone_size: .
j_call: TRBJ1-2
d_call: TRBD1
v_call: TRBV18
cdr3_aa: CASSPDGQAYYGYTF
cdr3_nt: TGTGCCAGCTCACCCGATGGACAGGCTTACTATGGCTACACCTTC

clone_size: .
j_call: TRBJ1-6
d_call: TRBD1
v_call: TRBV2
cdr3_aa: CASRRTGDRGSPLHF
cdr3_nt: TGTGCCAGCAGACGGACAGGGGATCGGGGATCACCCCTCCACTTT